The 26 T cell receptor beta chains listed next were all sequenced from one sample in a study of cytomegalovirus exposure and HLA in healthy donors. PCR primers comprised 60 Vbeta and 13 Jbeta primers. Libraries were prepared by immunoSEQ multiplex PCR; TCRdb keeps only in-frame clonotypes and omits some of them. The sample has around 130,000 clones, approximately 83% seen once; the top ten hold 0.95% to 1.5%. The specimen sequenced was PBMCs. These TCRs come from a girl aged 2 to 10 in good health and CMV-seronegative.

The chain uses TRBV27 and TRBJ2-2; D is perhaps TRBD1 (5 bases). Per the germline V gene, CDR1 is MNHEY and CDR2 is SMNVEV (reference sequence). Trimming pared 8 bases from V and 7 bases from J, leaving 17 bases between. The CDR3 runs to 14 residues. CDR3 coding DNA: TGTGCCAGCCAACCCCAGGGTTGGTTCGGGGAGCTGTTTTTT. Translating it yields CASQPQGWFGELFF.

V is TRBV9 and J is TRBJ2-3, with 12 bases fitting TRBD2. The CDR3 is 18 residues long. The germline V gene encodes CDR1 SGDLS and CDR2 YYNGEE. Trimming cost V 0 bases and J 6 bases; bases outside gene matches: 11. In DNA, the CDR3 is TGTGCCAGCAGCGTAGCTACTAGCGGGGGGCTCAAAAGGGATACGCAGTATTTT. Its protein is CASSVATSGGLKRDTQYF.

CDR3 nucleotide sequence: TGTGCCTGGAGTGTAGTCGTGACAGGGAGATACGAGCAGTACTTC. Amino acid sequence: CAWSVVVTGRYEQYF. The rearrangement links TRBV30 to TRBJ2-7, with 7 bases that match TRBD1. Germline V lookup: CDR1 GTSNPN, CDR2 SVGIG (reference sequence). Trimming took 0 bases from V and 4 from J; bases not matched to a gene: 9. The CDR3 is made up of 15 amino acids.

The chain recombines TRBV6-6 with TRBJ1-2; the match to TRBD1 covers 7 bases. The germline gives CDR1 MNHNY, CDR2 SVGAGI (reference sequence). The CDR3 covers 12 residues. With 6 bases clipped from V and 10 bases from J, the junction kept 8 bases outside the gene matches. CDR3 loop: CASSPTGSPYTF. The CDR3, as DNA: TGTGCCAGCAGCCCGACAGGGAGTCCCTACACCTTC.

The chain combines TRBV7-9 with TRBJ2-1; D is ambiguous. Germline V gene data show CDR1 as SEHNR and CDR2 as FQNEAQ (reference sequence). The CDR3 has 15 residues. V was cut by 7 bases and J by 4 bases, with 17 bases left in between. CDR3 region: CASILVPQTYNEQFF. Written as DNA, the CDR3 is TGTGCCAGCATCCTTGTTCCTCAGACTTACAATGAGCAGTTCTTC.

V and J are TRBV7-2 and TRBJ2-7; weak D call: TRBD1 (6 bases). Germline V CDR1 and CDR2: SGHTA, FQGNSA. The V gene lost 5 bases and the J gene lost 2 bases, with 16 bases spanning the gap. The CDR3 has 15 residues. This chain's CDR3 is CASSLDSSGTYEQYF. CDR3 DNA: TGTGCCAGCAGCCTGGACAGTTCAGGGACCTACGAGCAGTACTTC.

This chain joins TRBV19 and TRBJ1-1, with D perhaps TRBD1 (6 bases). There are 14 residues in the CDR3. Trimming removed 5 bases from V and 2 bases from J, with 12 bases in between. Germline-derived CDR1 and CDR2 are LNHDA and SQIVND (reference sequence). The CDR3 DNA follows: TGTGCCAGTAGTCAACTACAGGGTAACACTGAAGCTTTCTTT. Its translation is CASSQLQGNTEAFF. Complete variable domain (other parts from reference TRBV19 and TRBJ1-1): DGGITQSPKYLFRKEGQNVTLSCEQNLNHDAMYWYRQDPGQGLRLIYYSQIVNDFQKGDIAEGYSVSREKKESFPLTVTSAQKNPTAFYLCASSQLQGNTEAFFGQGTRLTVV.

V gene TRBV27 combines with J gene TRBJ1-1, with D possibly being TRBD1 (6 bases). Looked up from germline, CDR1 is MNHEY and CDR2 is SMNVEV (reference sequence). There are 13 residues in the CDR3. The V and J ends lost 4 bases and 4 bases respectively, with 10 bases between them. The CDR3 region has the DNA TGTGCCAGCAGTTACGGACAGAGCACTGAAGCTTTCTTT. Its translation is CASSYGQSTEAFF.

The CDR3 region has the DNA TGCGCCAGCAGCCGCGGACAGGGGCTCGTCGGTGAAAAACTGTTTTTT. Its translation: CASSRGQGLVGEKLFF. V gene TRBV5-1 combines with J gene TRBJ1-4, with TRBD1 matching over 9 bases. CDR1 is SGHRS and CDR2 is YFSETQ in the germline V gene. CDR3 length: 16 amino acids. Germline trimming cut 4 bases from V and 7 bases from J; bases unmatched to any gene: 11.

This clone was seen a few times. This sequence joins TRBV6-1 and TRBJ2-3; possible D gene TRBD2, 5 bases. The germline V and J ends were trimmed by 5 bases and 0 bases, with 9 bases remaining between them. Germline-derived CDR1 and CDR2 are MNHNS and SASEGT. This CDR3 comprises 14 residues. The CDR3 here is CASSYKRSTDTQYF. As DNA, the CDR3 is TGTGCCAGCAGTTATAAGCGGAGCACAGATACGCAGTATTTT.

The chain joins TRBV5-4 to TRBJ2-7, with TRBD2 matching 8 bases. This CDR3 spans 15 amino acids. V gave up 1 base and J gave up 1 base; unmatched junction bases: 4. Germline V CDR1 and CDR2: SGHNT, YYREEE (reference sequence). CDR3 sequence reads: CASSLRGGPSYEQYF. The CDR3 DNA follows: TGTGCCAGCAGCTTGCGGGGGGGGCCTTCCTACGAGCAGTACTTC.

This chain connects TRBV11-2 to TRBJ1-2, with a tentative D call TRBD1 (5 bases). The CDR3 length is 13 residues. Trimming removed 6 bases from V and 3 bases from J, with 11 bases in between. The germline V gene encodes CDR1 SGHAT and CDR2 FQNNGV. CDR3 residues: CASRGVLDYGYTF. CDR3 nucleotide sequence: TGTGCCAGCAGAGGGGTTCTTGACTATGGCTACACCTTC.

The gene calls are TRBV6-5 and TRBJ2-1; perhaps TRBD2 as D (5 bases). The V gene's germline CDR1 is MNHEY and CDR2 SVGAGI. The V end lost 5 bases, the J end lost 7 bases, and 6 bases lay between the germline ends. This CDR3 region has 11 residues. In DNA form, the CDR3 reads TGTGCCAGCAGTGTAGCGAATGAGCAGTTCTTC. It translates to CASSVANEQFF.

The V gene is TRBV4-3, the J gene TRBJ1-5, with D uncertain. V was trimmed by 0 bases and J by 2 bases, leaving 8 bases between them. CDR3 size: 15 residues. Germline CDR1 LGHNA, CDR2 YSLEER. The CDR3 spells CASSQDSQGNQPQHF. The CDR3 coding sequence is TGCGCCAGCAGCCAAGATTCCCAGGGCAATCAGCCCCAGCATTTT.

The chain combines TRBV7-2 with TRBJ2-5, with D perhaps matching TRBD2 (6 bases). V was cut by 4 bases and J by 2 bases, with 11 bases left in between. CDR1 is SGHTA and CDR2 is FQGNSA in the germline V gene. The CDR3 sequence is 14 residues long. The CDR3 DNA follows: TGTGCCAGCAGCTGGGTGGGGGGACAAGAGACCCAGTACTTC. Protein product: CASSWVGGQETQYF.

CDR3: CASSFAGITDTQYF. CDR3 sequence (DNA): TGCGCCAGCAGCTTTGCGGGGATCACAGATACGCAGTATTTT. The chain is built from TRBV5-1 and TRBJ2-3, with a weak D call TRBD2 (6 bases). Trimming removed 2 bases at V and 2 bases at J, with 9 bases between. The germline gives CDR1 SGHRS, CDR2 YFSETQ. The CDR3 totals 14 residues.

The rearrangement joins TRBV7-6 to TRBJ2-1; D perhaps matches TRBD2 (6 bases). The CDR3 extends over 18 amino acids. CDR1 and CDR2 from the germline V gene are SGHVS and FNYEAQ. Trimming took 5 bases from V and 5 from J, leaving 25 bases between them. CDR3 sequence (DNA): TGTGCCAGCAGCCAGGGCCCGCTCGGGAGTATGCTTAACAATGAGCAGTTCTTC. Amino acids: CASSQGPLGSMLNNEQFF.

The chain couples TRBV10-3 to TRBJ1-1; possibly TRBD1 for D (6 bases). Trimming pared 6 bases from V and 2 bases from J, leaving 10 bases between. The germline V gene encodes CDR1 ENHRY and CDR2 SYGVKD. This CDR3 spans 13 amino acids. The CDR3 is CAIRVGGNTEAFF. The CDR3 DNA sequence: TGTGCCATCAGGGTTGGGGGCAACACTGAAGCTTTCTTT.

As DNA, the CDR3 is TGTGCCAGCAGCTTCCAGGGGTTCTCCTACGAGCAGTACTTC. As protein: CASSFQGFSYEQYF. The chain employs TRBV11-2 and TRBJ2-7; D is perhaps TRBD1 (6 bases). The CDR3 sequence is 14 residues long. V was cut by 3 bases and J by 0 bases, with 9 bases left in between. Per germline, CDR1 SGHAT and CDR2 FQNNGV.

The chain couples TRBV7-3 to TRBJ1-3; TRBD1 might be the D (5 bases). V was trimmed by 5 bases and J by 3 bases, leaving 14 bases between them. The CDR3 runs to 15 residues. The V gene's germline CDR1 is SGHTA and CDR2 FQGTGA. The CDR3 DNA is TGTGCCAGCAGCCCGGGCGGGGCGATTGGAAACACCATATATTTT. It is translated as CASSPGGAIGNTIYF.

The gene calls are TRBV2 and TRBJ2-3, with 12 bases fitting TRBD1. CDR3 length: 14 amino acids. The germline V gene encodes CDR1 SNHLY and CDR2 FYNNEI. V trimming: 8 bases; J trimming: 6 bases; junction bases outside the gene matches: 6. The CDR3 protein is CASPGGTGGDTQYF. Written as DNA, the CDR3 is TGTGCCAGCCCGGGTGGGACAGGGGGCGATACGCAGTATTTT.

The V and J genes are TRBV6-6 and TRBJ1-6, with TRBD1 matching over 7 bases. The length of the CDR3 is 15 residues. Germline V gene sequence: CDR1 MNHNY, CDR2 SVGAGI (reference sequence). The V and J ends lost 2 bases and 7 bases, in that order; junction bases with no gene match: 5. CDR3 nucleotide sequence: TGTGCCAGCAGTTACGTCCAGGGACAGAATTCACCCCTCCACTTT. Its protein is CASSYVQGQNSPLHF.

The count of this clone is one. The rearrangement links TRBV6-4 to TRBJ2-2; D may be TRBD2 (5 bases). CDR3 length: 15 residues. Per the germline V gene, CDR1 is MRHNA and CDR2 is SNTAGT. Trimming removed 3 bases at V and 4 bases at J, with 12 bases between. Written as DNA, the CDR3 is TGTGCCAGCAGTGAAAGAGGTGGAGGCACCGGGGAGCTGTTTTTT. This sequence encodes CASSERGGGTGELFF.

V usage is TRBV29-1 and J usage is TRBJ2-7; 10 positions agree with TRBD1. V lost 6 bases to trimming and J lost 7 bases; unmatched junction nucleotides: 9. The CDR3 contains 13 residues. Germline lookup yields CDR1 SQVTM and CDR2 ANQGSEA. CDR3 in amino acids: CSVTGTGASEQYF. The DNA of the CDR3 is TGCAGCGTAACCGGGACAGGGGCAAGTGAGCAGTACTTC.

The chain employs TRBV7-6 and TRBJ2-2; weak D call: TRBD2 (6 bases). Germline CDR1 and CDR2: SGHVS and FNYEAQ. The CDR3 length is 14 residues. Trimming removed 5 bases from V and 1 base from J, with 8 bases in between. The CDR3 protein is CASSRLENTGELFF. CDR3 DNA sequence: TGTGCCAGCAGCCGACTAGAGAACACCGGGGAGCTGTTTTTT. The full variable domain, in which reference TRBV7-6 and TRBJ2-2 provide the parts outside the CDR3, is GAGVSQSPRYKVTKRGQDVALRCDPISGHVSLYWYRQALGQGPEFLTYFNYEAQQDKSGLPNDRFSAERPEGSISTLTIQRTEQRDSAMYRCASSRLENTGELFFGEGSRLTVL.

The rearrangement links TRBV7-8 to TRBJ1-1; D possibly corresponds to TRBD1 (6 bases). The CDR3 totals 13 residues. Germline loops: CDR1 SGHVS, CDR2 FQNEAQ. V was shortened by 0 bases and J by 11 bases, with 13 bases between the two germline ends. The CDR3 DNA reads as TGTGCCAGCAGCTTAGCCGACTGGCAGGGGGCTTTCTTT. This translates into CASSLADWQGAFF.